One sample yielded the 32 T cell receptor beta chains listed below, sequenced in a study of post-analysis software for immune sequencing data. The authors incorporated unique molecular identifiers into the TCR beta cDNA libraries. TCRdb used MiXCR to reprocess the PCR reads, holding one entry per CDR3 protein. The sample shows about 770,000 distinct CDR3 sequences, 46% of them seen only once. Study results and limitations: Patients showed TRBV5-6, TRBV5-1 and TRBV20-1 among a handful of TRBV segments more frequent than in controls.

Their recognized antigens are unknown. Specimen: blood. Receptors originate from a girl aged 5-17 years with multiple sclerosis.

This clonotype appeared a few times. The chain is built from TRBV5-1 and TRBJ2-3; D is undetermined. Trimming stripped 0 bases from V and 6 bases from J, with 11 bases between. Germline lookup yields CDR1 SGHRS and CDR2 YFSETQ. This CDR3 has 14 amino acids. CDR3 in amino acids: CASSLGQSEDTQYF. In DNA, the CDR3 is TGCGCCAGCAGCTTGGGGCAGTCGGAGGATACGCAGTATTTT.

This clonotype was detected only a few times. The rearrangement joins TRBV12-3 or TRBV12-4 to TRBJ2-7, with D perhaps TRBD2 (5 bases). Between the trimmed V and J ends, which lost 3 bases and 9 bases, there was a span of 12 bases. The CDR3 spans 12 residues. CDR3 residues: CASSFVGRGQYF. CDR3 in DNA: TGTGCCAGCAGTTTTGTAGGGAGAGGGCAGTACTTC.

V is TRBV12-3 or TRBV12-4 and J is TRBJ2-5, with a tentative D call TRBD1 (6 bases). Trimming cost V 2 bases and J 2 bases, with 9 bases left between them. This CDR3 is built from 14 residues. The CDR3 DNA reads TGTGCCAGCAGTTTATTTGGACAGCAAGAGACCCAGTACTTC. It encodes CASSLFGQQETQYF.

The J gene is TRBJ2-5, the V gene TRBV7-2, with D possibly matching TRBD1 (5 bases). Trimming took 1 base from V and 3 from J, leaving 9 bases between them. CDR1 and CDR2 from the germline V gene are SGHTA and FQGNSA. The CDR3 length is 14 residues. This chain's CDR3 is CASSLDPGKETQYF. In nucleotides, the CDR3 is TGTGCCAGCAGCTTAGACCCAGGGAAAGAGACCCAGTACTTC.

V usage is TRBV6-1 and J usage is TRBJ1-2; 12 bases are shared with TRBD1. This CDR3 region has 16 residues. Losses at the gene ends were 3 bases for V and 2 bases for J; bases not matched to a gene: 4. Germline V gene data show CDR1 as MNHNS and CDR2 as SASEGT. The CDR3 coding sequence is TGTGCCAGCAGTGACGGGACAGGGGGCGTAAACTATGGCTACACCTTC. It encodes CASSDGTGGVNYGYTF.

This clonotype was seen a few times. The chain carries TRBV6-6 and TRBJ2-3; unclear D gene. Germline lookup yields CDR1 MNHNY and CDR2 SVGAGI (reference sequence). The V end lost 6 bases, the J end lost 6 bases, and 16 bases lay between the germline ends. The CDR3 contains 14 residues. CDR3 sequence: CASSPLSGHDTQYF. The CDR3 nucleotides read TGTGCCAGCAGCCCCCTTTCAGGCCACGATACGCAGTATTTT.

The chain recombines TRBV29-1 with TRBJ1-2; the D gene is possibly TRBD1 (6 bases). The CDR3 totals 13 residues. V was pared by 6 bases and J by 3 bases, with 14 bases between. Germline V gene lookup returns CDR1 SQVTM and CDR2 ANQGSEA. The CDR3 sequence is CSVGSGGHYGYTF. The CDR3 nucleotides are TGCAGCGTGGGTTCCGGGGGCCACTATGGCTACACCTTC.

The rearrangement links TRBV12-3 or TRBV12-4 to TRBJ2-1; tentative D call: TRBD1 (7 bases). The germline V and J ends were trimmed by 6 bases and 5 bases, with 17 bases remaining between them. The CDR3 covers 15 residues. Here the CDR3 reads CASSHQGGGHNEQFF. In nucleotides, the CDR3 is TGTGCCAGCAGCCATCAGGGGGGAGGTCACAATGAGCAGTTCTTC.

A few counts support this clonotype. This chain uses TRBV25-1 with TRBJ2-7; tentative D call: TRBD1 (5 bases). The germline V gene encodes CDR1 MGHDK and CDR2 SYGVNS. The CDR3 extends over 15 amino acids. V lost 6 bases, J lost 0 bases, and 15 bases lay in between. DNA for the CDR3: TGTGCCAGCAGCGAGGACATCCTGGGCTCCTACGAGCAGTACTTC. As protein: CASSEDILGSYEQYF.

J is TRBJ2-1 and V is TRBV15; 7 nucleotides align to TRBD2. The CDR3 length is 14 residues. Germline V gene sequence: CDR1 LNHNV, CDR2 YYDKDF (reference sequence). V lost 8 bases to trimming and J lost 2 bases; unmatched junction nucleotides: 6. The CDR3 nucleotides read TGTGCCACCGCTAGCGGACGGGCCTACAATGAGCAGTTCTTC. It encodes CATASGRAYNEQFF.

CDR3 loop: CASSYSGQIGGPYNEQFF. CDR3 nucleotide sequence: TGTGCCAGCAGTTACTCGGGGCAAATAGGGGGGCCCTACAATGAGCAGTTCTTC. The chain couples TRBV6-5 to TRBJ2-1; the D call may be TRBD1 or TRBD2 (6 bases each). This CDR3 is built from 18 residues. Germline assignment: CDR1 MNHEY and CDR2 SVGAGI. V dropped 0 bases and J dropped 2 bases, with 17 bases sitting between them.

V gene TRBV12-3 or TRBV12-4 combines with J gene TRBJ2-7; D gene uncertain. The CDR3 loop spans 15 amino acids. V lost 6 bases and J lost 3, with 18 bases in between. CDR3 bases: TGTGCCAGCAGGGGTCCCCCGGAGTCCCTCTACGAGCAGTACTTC. Amino acids: CASRGPPESLYEQYF.

This clonotype turned up a few times. The chain joins TRBV7-8 to TRBJ2-5; tentative D call: TRBD1 (6 bases). The CDR3 loop spans 13 amino acids. With 5 bases removed from V and 5 bases from J, the gap between germline ends came to 12 bases. CDR1 and CDR2 (germline): SGHVS, FQNEAQ. The CDR3 protein is CASSRRGRETQYF. CDR3 in DNA: TGTGCCAGCAGCCGCAGGGGTAGGGAGACCCAGTACTTC.

The rearrangement joins TRBV5-1 to TRBJ2-3; TRBD2 matches at 8 bases. The CDR3 is 17 residues long. V lost 0 bases and J lost 0; bases outside the gene matches: 6. The germline V gene has CDR1 SGHRS and CDR2 YFSETQ. CDR3 sequence reads: CASSLVLTSGSTDTQYF. CDR3 nucleotide sequence: TGCGCCAGCAGCTTGGTCCTCACTAGCGGAAGCACAGATACGCAGTATTTT.

A single count supports this clonotype. The rearrangement joins TRBV28 to TRBJ2-7; D might be TRBD1 or TRBD2, each matching 5 bases. This CDR3 region has 14 residues. Germline V gene lookup returns CDR1 MDHEN and CDR2 SYDVKM. V lost 8 bases and J lost 2, with 16 bases in between. As DNA, the CDR3 is TGTGCCAGCTTCCAGGGAGCCATTCCCTACGAGCAGTACTTC. Protein sequence: CASFQGAIPYEQYF. Filled out from reference TRBV28 and TRBJ2-7, the complete variable domain reads DVKVTQSSRYLVKRTGEKVFLECVQDMDHENMFWYRQDPGLGLRLIYFSYDVKMKEKGDIPEGYSVSREKKERFSLILESASTNQTSMYLCASFQGAIPYEQYFGPGTRLTVT.

The rearrangement joins TRBV4-2 to TRBJ2-5, with a possible D match to TRBD1 (5 bases). The V and J ends lost 1 base and 1 base respectively, with 7 bases between them. CDR3 length: 14 amino acids. Germline CDR1 and CDR2: LGHNA and YNFKEQ. CDR3 loop: CASSQVGAQETQYF. The CDR3, as DNA: TGTGCCAGCAGCCAAGTTGGGGCCCAAGAGACCCAGTACTTC.

The J gene is TRBJ2-1, the V gene TRBV7-9; D ambiguous. There are 15 residues in the CDR3. In germline, CDR1 is SEHNR, CDR2 FQNEAQ (reference sequence). Trimming stripped 7 bases from V and 0 bases from J, with 13 bases between. The CDR3 bases are TGTGCCAGCACCGACAAACCGAACTCCTACAATGAGCAGTTCTTC. Protein: CASTDKPNSYNEQFF. The full variable domain, with the rest looked up from reference TRBV7-9 and TRBJ2-1, is DTGVSQNPRHKITKRGQNVTFRCDPISEHNRLYWYRQTLGQGPEFLTYFQNEAQLEKSRLLSDRFSAERPKGSFSTLEIQRTEQGDSAMYLCASTDKPNSYNEQFFGPGTRLTVL.

This clonotype was recorded a few times. The V and J genes are TRBV10-2 and TRBJ2-7; possibly TRBD2 for D (5 bases). The CDR3 spans 16 residues. Trimming cost V 3 bases and J 5 bases, with 20 bases left between them. From germline, CDR1 is WSHSY and CDR2 SAAADI. This CDR3 is CASSDALTRVGNEQYF. In DNA, the CDR3 is TGCGCCAGCAGTGATGCCTTAACTAGGGTCGGGAACGAGCAGTACTTC.

V gene TRBV20-1 combines with J gene TRBJ2-5; tentative D call: TRBD2 (5 bases). This CDR3 is built from 14 residues. Germline CDR1 reads DFQATT; CDR2 reads SNEGSKA (reference sequence). Trimming stripped 1 base from V and 1 base from J, with 10 bases between. CDR3 sequence (DNA): TGCAGTGCTAGAGCCCTGGGAGCCCAAGAGACCCAGTACTTC. Translation: CSARALGAQETQYF.

This clonotype has more than one count but fewer than ten. The CDR3: CASRAGTGNRGYTF. CDR3 DNA sequence: TGCGCCAGCAGGGCCGGGACAGGGAATAGGGGCTACACCTTC. The J gene is TRBJ1-2, the V gene TRBV10-1, with TRBD1 identical over 9 bases. CDR3 length: 14 residues. Trimming at V came to 6 bases and at J to 8 bases, leaving 10 bases not matched to a gene. Germline V gene data show CDR1 as WNHNN and CDR2 as SYGVQD (reference sequence).

The chain joins TRBV21-1 to TRBJ2-1; TRBD1, as called in the table, went unchecked against the DNA. TRBV21-1 constitutes a pseudogene. The CDR3 is 17 amino acids. In DNA form, the CDR3 reads TGTGCCAGCAGCAAAAGGGCTCCCAAGGAGGCATACAATGAGCAGTTCTTC. It is translated as CASSKRAPKEAYNEQFF.

This clonotype was detected only a few times. The chain is built from TRBV20-1 and TRBJ2-6; D unresolved. V gave up 3 bases and J gave up 0 bases, with 9 bases separating them. Germline CDR1 DFQATT, CDR2 SNEGSKA (reference sequence). CDR3 length equals 15 residues. CDR3 loop: CSASDHFSGANVLTF. CDR3 coding DNA: TGCAGTGCTAGCGACCACTTCTCTGGGGCCAACGTCCTGACTTTC.

This clonotype was observed a few times. This chain connects TRBV7-8 to TRBJ2-1; 10 bases agree with TRBD1. Germline loops: CDR1 SGHVS, CDR2 FQNEAQ. V dropped 5 bases and J dropped 7; count of bases not matched to a gene: 8. The CDR3 contains 15 residues. CDR3 DNA: TGTGCCAGCAGCCCAGGGACAGGGGATGGGAATGAGCAGTTCTTC. This encodes CASSPGTGDGNEQFF.

The chain joins TRBV9 to TRBJ2-5; D is uncertain. CDR1 SGDLS and CDR2 YYNGEE come from the germline V gene. The CDR3 has 16 residues. Trimming pared 3 bases from V and 3 bases from J, leaving 18 bases between. CDR3 bases: TGTGCCAGCAGCGGGACCCGGTTTAGCCACGAAGAGACCCAGTACTTC. Residues: CASSGTRFSHEETQYF.

V is TRBV13 and J is TRBJ1-1, with TRBD1 matching over 9 bases. Germline CDR1 reads PRHDT; CDR2 reads FYEKMQ (reference sequence). This CDR3 is 14 amino acids long. The trim removed 0 bases at V and 8 bases at J, leaving 4 bases unmatched. DNA of the CDR3: TGTGCCAGCAGCTTAGGACAGGGGGCGGAGGAAGCTTTCTTT. Translated: CASSLGQGAEEAFF.

This clonotype has a count of ten or more. This sequence joins TRBV4-3 and TRBJ2-7; 12 bases match TRBD1. The V gene end was trimmed by 3 bases and the J gene end by 3 bases; junction bases not matched to a gene: 6. The germline V gene has CDR1 LGHNA and CDR2 YSLEER. This CDR3 is built from 16 residues. CDR3 coding DNA: TGCGCCAGCAGCCACTCCGGGACAGGGGGCATCTACGAGCAGTACTTC. This sequence encodes CASSHSGTGGIYEQYF.

The chain uses TRBV27 and TRBJ1-5; D is uncertain. This CDR3 has 13 residues. Trimming took 4 bases from V and 5 from J, leaving 9 bases between them. The V gene's germline CDR1 is MNHEY and CDR2 SMNVEV (reference sequence). CDR3 amino acids: CASSWSGDQPQHF. Written as DNA, the CDR3 is TGTGCCAGCAGTTGGTCGGGCGATCAGCCCCAGCATTTT.

The chain couples TRBV5-6 to TRBJ1-1; D not resolved. The germline V gene has CDR1 SGHDT and CDR2 YYEEEE. The germline V and J ends were trimmed by 0 bases and 1 base, with 7 bases remaining between them. This CDR3 spans 14 amino acids. The CDR3 coding sequence is TGTGCCAGCAGCTTGGATCTGGGGAACACTGAAGCTTTCTTT. It translates to CASSLDLGNTEAFF.

The chain is built from TRBV7-6 and TRBJ1-1; D may be TRBD1 (5 bases). V lost 5 bases and J lost 5, with 18 bases in between. The germline CDR1 and CDR2 sequences are SGHVS and FNYEAQ. CDR3 length equals 15 residues. For the CDR3, the DNA is TGTGCCAGCAGCGCCCTGGTGGGGGGGAGAACTGAAGCTTTCTTT. It translates to CASSALVGGRTEAFF.

The chain is built from TRBV5-1 and TRBJ2-3; tentative D call: TRBD2 (6 bases). This CDR3 is 15 amino acids long. V was cut by 0 bases and J by 4 bases, with 12 bases left in between. Germline V gene data show CDR1 as SGHRS and CDR2 as YFSETQ. The CDR3 region is CASSLVVREADTQYF. Written as DNA, the CDR3 is TGCGCCAGCAGCTTGGTCGTCAGGGAGGCAGATACGCAGTATTTT. Filled out from reference TRBV5-1 and TRBJ2-3, the complete variable domain reads KAGVTQTPRYLIKTRGQQVTLSCSPISGHRSVSWYQQTPGQGLQFLFEYFSETQRNKGNFPGRFSGRQFSNSRSEMNVSTLELGDSALYLCASSLVVREADTQYFGPGTRLTVL.

This CDR3 is CATSIPPGRETQYF. In nucleotides, the CDR3 is TGTGCCACCAGCATACCACCAGGGCGAGAGACCCAGTACTTC. The V gene is TRBV15, the J gene TRBJ2-5, with D possibly matching TRBD1 (5 bases). V lost 4 bases and J lost 4, with 13 bases in between. This CDR3 has 14 amino acids. Germline loops: CDR1 LNHNV, CDR2 YYDKDF (reference sequence). Supplemented by reference TRBV15 and TRBJ2-5, the full variable domain reads DAMVIQNPRYQVTQFGKPVTLSCSQTLNHNVMYWYQQKSSQAPKLLFHYYDKDFNNEADTPDNFQSRRPNTSFCFLDIRSPGLGDTAMYLCATSIPPGRETQYFGPGTRLLVL.

As for this clonotype: This sequence may be a read error, since a much larger clone differs from it by one base. The chain employs TRBV7-2 and TRBJ2-1; 10 nucleotides match TRBD2. The V segment lost 2 bases and the J segment 6 bases; nucleotides outside the gene matches: 4. The CDR3 has 15 amino acids. The germline V gene encodes CDR1 SGHTA and CDR2 FQGNSA. CDR3 bases: TGTGCCAGCAGCTTACTAGCGGGAGACTGCAATGAGCAGTTCTTC. Translation gives CASSLLAGDCNEQFF.